The clone carrying this T cell receptor beta chain was recorded many times. Antigen: not known. The data derive from a study of T cells in Graves' hyperthyroidism and ophthalmopathy. Regions amplified from RNA transcripts were the TCR beta CDR3 regions. An initial round of RT-PCR targeting the TCR CDR3 relied on the HTBI primer set. TCRdb redid the calling of the multiplex PCR reads with MiXCR, one entry per CDR3 protein. The table includes over 700,000 distinct CDR3 sequences, around 19% detected once. Clinical symptoms, serum thyroxine, TRAb, thyroid ultrasound and orbital computed tomography informed diagnoses. The study's findings and limits: The authors' 13 V-J model separated ophthalmopathy from stable hyperthyroidism. Clonotypes that were expanded in thyroid above 0.001 mostly appeared in blood too.

Trimming left V 0 bases short and J 0 bases short, with 6 bases between. The CDR3 has 15 amino acids. Germline V gene sequence: CDR1 LGHDT, CDR2 YNNKEL (reference sequence). The chain combines TRBV3-1 with TRBJ2-1; no clear D gene. Sequencing was carried out using blood. The sequence came from a woman aged 50 to 60 with Graves' hyperthyroidism that later progressed to Graves' ophthalmopathy. The CDR3 DNA reads as TGTGCCAGCAGCCAAGATTCCAGCTCCTACAATGAGCAGTTCTTC. Encoded protein: CASSQDSSSYNEQFF.